Listed here are 3 T cell receptor beta chains from one sample, sequenced in a study of blood T cell repertoires in COVID-19. Clones were read by immunoSEQ multiplex PCR, and TCRdb kept only the in-frame ones, dropping some. This repertoire shows some 150,000 clones, 80% to 85% found once; its top ten account for about 15%. Specimen: peripheral blood. The receptors shown here come from a woman between 70 and 85 years old with COVID-19, enrolled during active disease.

This clone was counted between two and nine times. This chain uses TRBV4-1 with TRBJ1-4; TRBD1 might be the D (6 bases). Germline V gene lookup returns CDR1 MGHRA and CDR2 YSYEKL. Trimming took off 1 base at V and 7 bases at J, with 13 bases between the two ends. This CDR3 region has 15 residues. The CDR3 spells CASSQGDMVSEKLFF. The CDR3 coding sequence is TGCGCCAGCAGCCAAGGGGACATGGTCTCTGAAAAACTGTTTTTT.

The rearrangement uses TRBV15 and TRBJ2-3; 7 bases align to TRBD1. V shed 3 bases, J shed 6 bases, and the junction held 15 bases outside the gene matches. This CDR3 is 17 amino acids long. Germline values: CDR1 LNHNV, CDR2 YYDKDF (reference sequence). This chain's CDR3 is CATSRERDSRVTDTQYF. As DNA, the CDR3 is TGTGCCACCAGCAGGGAGAGGGACAGTCGGGTGACGGATACGCAGTATTTT.

The gene calls are TRBV28 and TRBJ2-2; 12 nucleotides line up with TRBD2. V shed 2 bases and J 8 bases; nucleotides not matched to a gene: 3. In germline, CDR1 is MDHEN, CDR2 SYDVKM. The CDR3 totals 15 residues. DNA of the CDR3: TGTGCCAGCAGTTTACTACTAGCGGGAGGTGGGGAGCTGTTTTTT. Protein product: CASSLLLAGGGELFF.